Each of the 9 T cell receptor beta chains below was sequenced from the same sample in a study of vaccination and CD4 T cells after COVID-19. These receptors' targets are unknown. The Oncomine TCR Beta short-read assay generated sequence data from the DNA of cultured CD4+ T cells. Using its own MiXCR run on the PCR reads, TCRdb lists one record per CDR3 protein. The data contain approximately 16,000 distinct CDR3 sequences, 57% of them singletons. Treatment: approximately 10-day PBMC culture with coronavirus spike peptide pools or control peptides (ViraFEST assay). Sequences were obtained from CD4+ T cells from blood, cultured in vitro. The receptors shown here come from a human donor who had recovered from COVID-19.

This clonotype was counted between two and nine times. The chain couples TRBV30 to TRBJ1-1; tentative D call: TRBD1 (6 bases). The CDR3 contains 12 residues. CDR1 is GTSNPN, CDR2 SVGIG, per germline (reference sequence). V was trimmed by 0 bases and J by 6 bases, leaving 8 bases between them. The CDR3 coding sequence is TGTGCCTGGAGTGTATCAGGGGCTGAAGCTTTCTTT. Its protein is CAWSVSGAEAFF.

The CDR3 region is CSARGTSGSYEQFF. CDR3 sequence (DNA): TGCAGTGCTAGAGGGACTAGCGGGAGCTATGAGCAGTTCTTC. This sequence joins TRBV20-1 and TRBJ2-1; TRBD2 matches 13 bases. The germline V gene has CDR1 DFQATT and CDR2 SNEGSKA (reference sequence). V lost 1 base to trimming and J lost 8 bases; unmatched junction nucleotides: 2. The CDR3 has 14 amino acids.

In this sample, this clonotype turned up once. The chain employs TRBV28 and TRBJ2-7; D might be TRBD2 (6 bases). Germline loops: CDR1 MDHEN, CDR2 SYDVKM. The V and J ends lost 3 bases and 2 bases respectively, with 8 bases between them. CDR3 size: 13 residues. CDR3 in amino acids: CASSLTGAYEQYF. The CDR3 coding sequence is TGTGCCAGCAGTTTGACGGGGGCCTACGAGCAGTACTTC.

This clonotype was seen more than once but under ten times. The J gene is TRBJ1-5, the V gene TRBV18; D gene unclear. V gave up 2 bases and J gave up 7 bases, with 12 bases separating them. Looked up from germline, CDR1 is KGHSH and CDR2 is LQKENI. The CDR3 loop spans 14 amino acids. This chain's CDR3 is CASSPNQIGQPQHF. DNA for the CDR3: TGTGCCAGCTCACCAAACCAGATCGGGCAGCCCCAGCATTTT.

In this sample, this clonotype turned up a few times. For the CDR3, the DNA is TGCAGTGCTGGGTTTAGCGGGATCCGAACCGGGGAGCTGTTTTTT. This sequence encodes CSAGFSGIRTGELFF. The rearrangement uses TRBV20-1 and TRBJ2-2; 8 nucleotides match TRBD2. CDR3 size: 15 residues. Unmatched junction bases numbered 10, after V lost 5 bases and J lost 5 bases. From germline, CDR1 is DFQATT and CDR2 SNEGSKA (reference sequence).

The chain joins TRBV2 to TRBJ2-1; no clear D gene. The V gene's germline CDR1 is SNHLY and CDR2 FYNNEI. The V end was cut by 6 bases, the J end by 8 bases, with 17 bases between. The CDR3 runs 14 residues. The CDR3 loop is CASSPRTPRDEQFF. The CDR3, as DNA: TGTGCCAGCAGCCCCCGTACCCCTCGTGATGAGCAGTTCTTC.

There are a few counts of this clonotype. The chain has TRBV6-1 and TRBJ1-5; 7 bases are a match to TRBD1. CDR3 size: 13 residues. In germline, CDR1 is MNHNS, CDR2 SASEGT. V shed 10 bases and J 4 bases; nucleotides not matched to a gene: 7. Here the CDR3 DNA reads TGTGCCACCCAGGGACAGCGGAATCAGCCCCAGCATTTT. Its protein product is CATQGQRNQPQHF.

The chain links TRBV5-8 to TRBJ1-1; 7 nucleotides align to TRBD1. Germline V gives CDR1 SGHTS, CDR2 YDEGEE. The CDR3 loop spans 15 amino acids. Germline trimming cut 4 bases from V and 3 bases from J; bases unmatched to any gene: 9. CDR3 sequence reads: CASSLTRQGYTEAFF. CDR3 DNA sequence: TGTGCCAGCAGCCTAACACGACAGGGCTACACTGAAGCTTTCTTT.

This chain joins TRBV7-9 and TRBJ2-4; 9 bases agree with TRBD1. CDR1 and CDR2 from the germline V gene are SEHNR and FQNEAQ (reference sequence). The length of the CDR3 is 16 residues. J lost 7 bases, V lost 1 base, and 8 bases had no gene match. DNA of the CDR3: TGTGCCAGCAGCTTAGTAGGGGACAGGGTCTATAACATTCAGTACTTC. Residues: CASSLVGDRVYNIQYF.